This passage covers 28 T cell receptor beta chains from one sample sequenced in a study of blood T cell repertoires in COVID-19. Produced via immunoSEQ multiplex PCR; TCRdb's table is partial and in-frame only. The sample holds approximately 210,000 clones; roughly 90% are singletons and the top ten take approximately 8%. Sequenced: PBMCs or T cells enriched from blood (not recorded which). These receptors were taken from a woman between 18 and 29 years old who had recovered from COVID-19.

V usage is TRBV4-1 and J usage is TRBJ2-7, with D tentatively TRBD2 (7 bases). CDR3 length: 15 amino acids. The ends were cut back, 6 bases at V and 6 bases at J, with 21 bases in the middle. The germline V gene has CDR1 MGHRA and CDR2 YSYEKL. The CDR3 is CASSFRLGGEREQYF. The CDR3 DNA reads as TGCGCCAGCAGTTTCCGGCTAGGGGGGGAACGCGAGCAGTACTTC.

The J gene is TRBJ1-2, the V gene TRBV6-4; the match to TRBD1 covers 7 bases. The ends lost 5 bases at V and 0 bases at J; junction bases unmatched: 6. This CDR3 spans 15 amino acids. Per the germline V gene, CDR1 is MRHNA and CDR2 is SNTAGT. Here the CDR3 reads CASSPRTGANYGYTF. The DNA for the CDR3 is TGTGCCAGCAGTCCCCGGACAGGAGCTAACTATGGCTACACCTTC.

The CDR3 here is CAISETPTGYSNQPQHF. CDR3 in DNA: TGTGCCATCAGTGAGACACCGACAGGGTATAGCAATCAGCCCCAGCATTTT. V is TRBV10-3 and J is TRBJ1-5, with 7 positions matching TRBD1. CDR1 and CDR2 (germline): ENHRY, SYGVKD. Trimming at V came to 2 bases and at J to 0 bases, leaving 7 bases not matched to a gene. This CDR3 spans 17 amino acids.

CDR3 residues: CASSVGLAGGYNEQFF. In nucleotides, the CDR3 is TGTGCCAGCAGCGTAGGTTTAGCGGGGGGATACAATGAGCAGTTCTTC. The chain has TRBV9 and TRBJ2-1; 10 bases fit TRBD2. J was trimmed by 4 bases and V by 0 bases; bases with no gene match: 4. From germline, CDR1 is SGDLS and CDR2 YYNGEE. The CDR3 has 16 amino acids.

V is TRBV11-3 and J is TRBJ2-1; 9 nucleotides align to TRBD2. Germline lookup yields CDR1 SGHNT and CDR2 YENEEA. CDR3 size: 15 residues. J gave up 3 bases and V 1 base, and 1 base lay outside the gene matches. The CDR3 DNA reads as TGTGCCAGCAGCTTAGGGACTAGCGACTACAATGAGCAGTTCTTC. Translated, it gives CASSLGTSDYNEQFF.

This sequence joins TRBV7-9 and TRBJ1-1, with D hard to call. The germline gives CDR1 SEHNR, CDR2 FQNEAQ (reference sequence). The CDR3 has 11 amino acids. V was cut by 3 bases and J by 8 bases, with 7 bases left in between. The CDR3 sequence: CASSFEIEAFF. As DNA, the CDR3 is TGTGCCAGCAGCTTCGAGATCGAAGCTTTCTTT.

This clone was seen just once. The rearrangement uses TRBV19 and TRBJ2-7, with 7 nucleotides matching TRBD1. The ends lost 5 bases at V and 5 bases at J; junction bases unmatched: 12. The CDR3 has 15 amino acids. CDR1 and CDR2 from the germline V gene are LNHDA and SQIVND (reference sequence). The CDR3 DNA follows: TGTGCCAGTAGTGCCCCTAACAGGGGAACTAACGAGCAGTACTTC. Its protein is CASSAPNRGTNEQYF.

This chain joins TRBV7-9 and TRBJ2-1; D gene uncertain. The V gene's germline CDR1 is SEHNR and CDR2 FQNEAQ (reference sequence). V lost 4 bases and J lost 0, with 13 bases in between. The CDR3 totals 16 residues. Written as DNA, the CDR3 is TGTGCCAGCAGCTGGTTGACCTGGAGCTCCTACAATGAGCAGTTCTTC. Translation gives CASSWLTWSSYNEQFF.

The chain links TRBV20-1 to TRBJ2-1; 12 nucleotides match TRBD1. The length of the CDR3 is 17 residues. Unmatched junction bases numbered 6, after V lost 3 bases and J lost 0 bases. The V gene's germline CDR1 is DFQATT and CDR2 SNEGSKA (reference sequence). The CDR3 reads CSASPGTGGSSYNEQFF. Written as DNA, the CDR3 is TGCAGTGCTAGTCCCGGGACAGGGGGCAGCTCCTACAATGAGCAGTTCTTC.

The V call is TRBV28, the J call TRBJ2-7; the D gene is possibly TRBD2 (7 bases). The CDR3 spans 14 residues. V lost 6 bases, J lost 4 bases, and 16 bases lay in between. CDR1 and CDR2 (germline): MDHEN, SYDVKM. For the CDR3, the DNA is TGTGCCAGCAGGGGGGGGGCAGGATCTTACGAGCAGTACTTC. The encoded protein is CASRGGAGSYEQYF.

The gene calls are TRBV9 and TRBJ2-1, with 9 bases identical to TRBD2. The germline gives CDR1 SGDLS, CDR2 YYNGEE. The CDR3 contains 15 residues. Trimming at V came to 2 bases and at J to 8 bases, leaving 8 bases not matched to a gene. The CDR3 sequence is CASSVSAGGRYEQFF. CDR3 bases: TGTGCCAGCAGCGTCTCTGCGGGGGGGAGGTATGAGCAGTTCTTC. The full variable domain, its missing parts supplied by reference TRBV9 and TRBJ2-1, is DSGVTQTPKHLITATGQRVTLRCSPRSGDLSVYWYQQSLDQGLQFLIQYYNGEERAKGNILERFSAQQFPDLHSELNLSSLELGDSALYFCASSVSAGGRYEQFFGPGTRLTVL.

CDR3 DNA: TGTGCCAGCAGTATACCCCGACAGGGGGCGCGAGGCAATCAGCCCCAGCATTTT. This codes for CASSIPRQGARGNQPQHF. This chain connects TRBV28 to TRBJ1-5; TRBD1 agrees at 10 bases. CDR1 and CDR2 from the germline V gene are MDHEN and SYDVKM. The CDR3 contains 18 residues. With 5 bases clipped from V and 2 bases from J, the junction kept 12 bases outside the gene matches.

The rearrangement links TRBV4-1 to TRBJ2-5, with D maybe TRBD1 (6 bases). The CDR3 sequence is 16 residues long. V lost 1 base, J lost 5 bases, and 17 bases lay in between. Germline assignment: CDR1 MGHRA and CDR2 YSYEKL. CDR3 sequence (DNA): TGCGCCAGCAGCCAAGGTCGGGCTAGGGGGAAGGAGACCCAGTACTTC. Translated: CASSQGRARGKETQYF.

The V call is TRBV28, the J call TRBJ1-4; unclear D gene. The V gene lost 1 base and the J gene lost 12 bases, with 18 bases spanning the gap. The CDR3 consists of 15 residues. Germline V gene lookup returns CDR1 MDHEN and CDR2 SYDVKM. The chain's CDR3 is CASSLYDPPRRELFF. The CDR3 region has the DNA TGTGCCAGCAGTTTATATGATCCCCCCCGCCGGGAACTGTTTTTT.

The V call is TRBV4-1, the J call TRBJ1-1; no clear D. Germline CDR1 MGHRA, CDR2 YSYEKL. The V end lost 5 bases, the J end lost 5 bases, and 12 bases lay between the germline ends. This CDR3 region has 13 residues. CDR3 coding DNA: TGCGCCAGCAGCTCCCAGGCCGGTACTGAAGCTTTCTTT. As protein: CASSSQAGTEAFF.

The chain couples TRBV2 to TRBJ2-7, with TRBD1 matching over 11 bases. After removal of 8 bases from V and 3 bases from J, the junction contained 9 bases not matched to a gene. This CDR3 comprises 15 residues. Germline V gene data show CDR1 as SNHLY and CDR2 as FYNNEI. The CDR3 sequence: CASGLGGQGGYEQYF. The DNA for the CDR3 is TGTGCCAGCGGGCTCGGGGGACAGGGGGGCTACGAGCAGTACTTC. The variable domain in full, completed from reference TRBV2 and TRBJ2-7, reads EPEVTQTPSHQVTQMGQEVILRCVPISNHLYFYWYRQILGQKVEFLVSFYNNEISEKSEIFDDQFSVERPDGSNFTLKIRSTKLEDSAMYFCASGLGGQGGYEQYFGPGTRLTVT.

The V call is TRBV28, the J call TRBJ1-2; no clear D. This CDR3 has 15 residues. Germline CDR1 and CDR2: MDHEN and SYDVKM. V was pared by 6 bases and J by 4 bases, with 18 bases between. The CDR3 sequence: CASSPTKRESYGYTF. The CDR3 DNA is TGTGCCAGCAGCCCAACTAAGAGGGAGAGCTATGGCTACACCTTC.

The genes are TRBV4-1 and TRBJ2-2, with D perhaps matching TRBD1 (5 bases). There are 13 residues in the CDR3. V shed 1 base and J shed 5 bases, with 5 bases lying between them. Germline-derived CDR1 and CDR2 are MGHRA and YSYEKL. The CDR3 spells CASSQGQTGELFF. The DNA for the CDR3 is TGCGCCAGCAGCCAAGGACAGACCGGGGAGCTGTTTTTT.

V gene TRBV28 combines with J gene TRBJ1-2, with 11 bases fitting TRBD1. CDR3 length: 15 amino acids. Germline loops: CDR1 MDHEN, CDR2 SYDVKM. V was pared by 4 bases and J by 7 bases, with 8 bases of the junction left unmatched. The CDR3 sequence is CASSSPGQGGGGYTF. DNA of the CDR3: TGTGCCAGCAGTTCCCCGGGACAGGGGGGGGGTGGCTACACCTTC.

The V gene is TRBV4-2, the J gene TRBJ2-3; D is perhaps TRBD2 (6 bases). The CDR3 is 18 residues long. CDR1 and CDR2 from the germline V gene are LGHNA and YNFKEQ. Trimming shortened V by 3 bases and J by 2 bases, and 21 bases separated the two germline ends. This CDR3 reads CASSQGSLMGGDTDTQYF. The CDR3 DNA is TGTGCCAGCAGCCAGGGCTCTCTTATGGGCGGGGACACAGATACGCAGTATTTT.

The chain couples TRBV4-2 to TRBJ2-1, with D perhaps TRBD1 (6 bases). Germline loops: CDR1 LGHNA, CDR2 YNFKEQ. V was cut by 0 bases and J by 7 bases, with 13 bases left in between. The CDR3 is made up of 15 amino acids. CDR3 bases: TGTGCCAGCAGCCAAGAAAGTCGGACAGTGAATGAGCAGTTCTTC. This encodes CASSQESRTVNEQFF.

This clone has just one count. V is TRBV30 and J is TRBJ1-4; D uncertain. The CDR3 is made up of 15 amino acids. Germline lookup yields CDR1 GTSNPN and CDR2 SVGIG (reference sequence). V lost 2 bases and J 0 bases, leaving 10 bases between the germline ends. Written as DNA, the CDR3 is TGTGCCTGGAGTCCCACGGCGGCAACTAATGAAAAACTGTTTTTT. Protein product: CAWSPTAATNEKLFF. The full variable domain, with the rest looked up from reference TRBV30 and TRBJ1-4, is SQTIHQWPATLVQPVGSPLSLECTVEGTSNPNLYWYRQAAGRGLQLLFYSVGIGQISSEVPQNLSASRPQDRQFILSSKKLLLSDSGFYLCAWSPTAATNEKLFFGSGTQLSVL.

The J gene is TRBJ1-1, the V gene TRBV18; 9 bases fit TRBD1. The trim removed 3 bases at V and 4 bases at J, leaving 9 bases unmatched. This CDR3 is built from 16 residues. CDR1 and CDR2 (germline): KGHSH, LQKENI. The CDR3 spells CASSPRGQGTTTEAFF. CDR3 DNA: TGTGCCAGCTCACCCCGGGGACAGGGAACTACCACTGAAGCTTTCTTT.

This clone was seen just once. The chain has TRBV5-1 and TRBJ1-1; TRBD1 might be the D (6 bases). V dropped 1 base and J dropped 0 bases, with 13 bases sitting between them. The CDR3 sequence is 16 residues long. Germline V gene sequence: CDR1 SGHRS, CDR2 YFSETQ. The CDR3 DNA reads TGCGCCAGCAGCTTGACCACTGGACAGCTGAACACTGAAGCTTTCTTT. Translation gives CASSLTTGQLNTEAFF.

The chain joins TRBV28 to TRBJ1-5, with a weak D call TRBD1 (6 bases). The CDR3 spans 17 residues. V was shortened by 3 bases and J by 0 bases, with 15 bases between the two germline ends. In germline, CDR1 is MDHEN, CDR2 SYDVKM. In DNA form, the CDR3 reads TGTGCCAGCAGTTTTTCCAGGGGAATCATTAGCAATCAGCCCCAGCATTTT. Protein product: CASSFSRGIISNQPQHF.

The chain carries TRBV11-2 and TRBJ1-3; a possible D gene is TRBD1 (5 bases). The CDR3 is made up of 16 amino acids. Trimming left V 5 bases short and J 0 bases short, with 14 bases between. The germline V gene encodes CDR1 SGHAT and CDR2 FQNNGV. The CDR3 nucleotides read TGTGCCAGCAGCCAGAGGGACTCCAGCTCTGGAAACACCATATATTTT. Its translation is CASSQRDSSSGNTIYF.

CDR3 nucleotides: TGTGCCACCGGGGGAGTGAACACCGGGGAGCTGTTTTTT. It yields the protein CATGGVNTGELFF. This chain uses TRBV18 with TRBJ2-2, with D possibly being TRBD2 (6 bases). From germline, CDR1 is KGHSH and CDR2 LQKENI. Trimming shortened V by 10 bases and J by 1 base, and 10 bases separated the two germline ends. The CDR3 has 13 residues.

In regard to this clone: Other nucleotide sequences in the sample specify the same CDR3. The V gene is TRBV6-1, the J gene TRBJ1-1; no reliable D call. The V and J ends lost 1 base and 2 bases respectively, with 5 bases between them. The CDR3 contains 13 residues. The germline gives CDR1 MNHNS, CDR2 SASEGT. The CDR3 here is CASSEVLNTEAFF. CDR3 nucleotide sequence: TGTGCCAGCAGTGAAGTCCTTAACACTGAAGCTTTCTTT.